One sample yielded the 21 T cell receptor beta chains listed below, sequenced in a study of T cells in Graves' hyperthyroidism and ophthalmopathy. The source material, RNA transcripts, was used to amplify TCR beta CDR3 regions. During a first-round RT-PCR of the TCR CDR3, the HTBI primer set was used. TCRdb re-derived calls from the multiplex PCR reads in MiXCR, one entry per CDR3 protein. The sample contains hundreds of thousands of distinct CDR3 sequences, roughly 15% of which appear only once. Sequencing was performed on blood. Receptors originate from a man younger than 35 with Graves' ophthalmopathy.

With regard to this clonotype: As the CDR3 is not closed by the conserved phenylalanine or tryptophan, this likely results from a read error. The chain carries TRBV19 and TRBJ2-1; TRBD1 agrees at 11 bases. The trim removed 5 bases at V and 9 bases at J, leaving 6 bases unmatched. CDR3 length: 14 amino acids. The V gene's germline CDR1 is LNHDA and CDR2 SQIVND (reference sequence). The CDR3 is CASSGTGGLAEQFL. In nucleotides, the CDR3 is TGTGCCAGTAGTGGGACAGGGGGGCTAGCTGAGCAGTTCCTC.

This clonotype was found a few times. V usage is TRBV2 and J usage is TRBJ2-7; D remains unclear. The V end lost 7 bases, the J end lost 0 bases, and 16 bases lay between the germline ends. CDR1 is SNHLY, CDR2 FYNNEI, per germline. This CDR3 comprises 15 residues. The CDR3 sequence: CASMKVRTSSYEQYF. The DNA for the CDR3 is TGTGCCAGCATGAAGGTCCGGACGAGCTCCTACGAGCAGTACTTC.

The sample holds many counts of this clonotype. The V gene is TRBV20-1, the J gene TRBJ2-7, with TRBD1 as a possible D gene (5 bases). The CDR3 contains 14 residues. The V and J ends lost 6 bases and 2 bases respectively, with 17 bases between them. Germline V gene sequence: CDR1 DFQATT, CDR2 SNEGSKA (reference sequence). The chain's CDR3 is CSARGQFSTYEQYF. CDR3 in DNA: TGCAGTGCCCGAGGACAATTTTCGACCTACGAGCAGTACTTC.

This clonotype showed up just a few times. The chain combines TRBV5-1 with TRBJ2-7; 9 positions match TRBD1. V was clipped by 2 bases and J by 2 bases; unmatched bases: 8. The CDR3 sequence is 16 residues long. Per germline, CDR1 SGHRS and CDR2 YFSETQ. CDR3 nucleotide sequence: TGCGCCAGCAGCTTAGGTCGGGACAGGGCCCCCTACGAGCAGTACTTC. It codes for CASSLGRDRAPYEQYF.

A word on this clonotype: A read error may be the cause here, since a much bigger clone is one base away. The CDR3 DNA follows: TGTGCCAGCTCACCAATTGTCCAGAGCCGAATGGACACTGAAGCTTTCTTT. The encoded protein is CASSPIVQSRMDTEAFF. The chain employs TRBV18 and TRBJ1-1; D is undetermined. The CDR3 is made up of 17 amino acids. Deletions cut 2 bases from V and 3 bases from J, with 19 bases between. Germline CDR1 and CDR2: KGHSH and LQKENI.

Many counts were recorded for this clonotype. The rearrangement uses TRBV5-1 and TRBJ2-3, with no clear D. Trimming left V 0 bases short and J 3 bases short, with 8 bases between. The CDR3 has 14 amino acids. Germline loops: CDR1 SGHRS, CDR2 YFSETQ. The CDR3 sequence is CASSLDVGTDTQYF. As DNA, the CDR3 is TGCGCCAGCAGCTTGGATGTGGGTACAGATACGCAGTATTTT.

This clonotype was observed many times. The chain combines TRBV3-1 with TRBJ2-1; D is possibly TRBD1 or TRBD2 (5 bases each). V lost 1 base and J 10 bases, leaving 14 bases between the germline ends. Germline CDR1 is LGHDT and CDR2 is YNNKEL (reference sequence). The CDR3 has 14 residues. CDR3 sequence reads: CASSQGPPWGEQFF. The CDR3 DNA reads as TGTGCCAGCAGCCAAGGCCCCCCCTGGGGGGAGCAGTTCTTC.

This clonotype was seen a handful of times. The rearrangement joins TRBV5-1 to TRBJ2-3; 8 positions match TRBD2. J was trimmed by 3 bases and V by 8 bases; bases with no gene match: 11. There are 15 residues in the CDR3. The germline V gene encodes CDR1 SGHRS and CDR2 YFSETQ. The CDR3 sequence: CASVAGPFQTDTQYF. The CDR3 DNA is TGCGCCAGTGTAGCGGGACCTTTTCAAACAGATACGCAGTATTTT.

This clonotype was detected many times. The chain couples TRBV15 to TRBJ1-2; D is perhaps TRBD1 (6 bases). The CDR3 is made up of 16 amino acids. V lost 0 bases and J lost 4, with 15 bases in between. Germline-derived CDR1 and CDR2 are LNHNV and YYDKDF (reference sequence). The CDR3 DNA sequence: TGTGCCACCAGCAGAGATCCCCCAGGGGCCGGCTATGGCTACACCTTC. Translation gives CATSRDPPGAGYGYTF.

The chain combines TRBV9 with TRBJ1-3; weak D call: TRBD1 (6 bases). The CDR3 contains 15 residues. V lost 3 bases to trimming and J lost 6 bases, with 16 bases between them. Germline-derived CDR1 and CDR2 are SGDLS and YYNGEE. The CDR3 nucleotides are TGTGCCAGCAGCGCTACAGGGAGGTTTGAAAACACCATATATTTT. Amino acid sequence: CASSATGRFENTIYF.

This clonotype was detected a few times. The CDR3 protein is CASSGQVDNTEAFF. CDR3 coding DNA: TGTGCCAGCAGCGGACAGGTGGATAATACTGAAGCTTTCTTT. This chain joins TRBV9 and TRBJ1-1, with TRBD1 as a possible D gene (6 bases). Germline V gene sequence: CDR1 SGDLS, CDR2 YYNGEE. Trimming shortened V by 3 bases and J by 5 bases, and 14 bases separated the two germline ends. CDR3 length: 14 residues.

This clonotype was recorded at least ten times. The chain has TRBV27 and TRBJ1-3; D gene ambiguous. Germline CDR1 and CDR2: MNHEY and SMNVEV (reference sequence). The CDR3 totals 14 residues. V was clipped by 5 bases and J by 2 bases, with 10 bases between them. The CDR3 DNA sequence: TGTGCCAGCAGTGACGGGTCCCCTGGAAACACCATATATTTT. Its translation: CASSDGSPGNTIYF.

This clonotype was counted ten times or more. The genes are TRBV12-3 or TRBV12-4 and TRBJ2-7; 9 nucleotides agree with TRBD1. The CDR3 spans 14 residues. With 6 bases clipped from V and 6 bases from J, the junction kept 9 bases outside the gene matches. CDR3 coding DNA: TGTGCCAGCAGGACCGGGACAGGGAGTGGCGAGCAGTACTTC. This codes for CASRTGTGSGEQYF.

This clonotype was observed many times. This sequence joins TRBV6-1 and TRBJ2-1; D unresolved. CDR1 and CDR2 (germline): MNHNS, SASEGT. Trimming took off 7 bases at V and 8 bases at J, with 9 bases between the two ends. The CDR3 is 11 residues long. In DNA form, the CDR3 reads TGTGCCAGCATTAGTGTCTATGAGCAGTTCTTC. Translation gives CASISVYEQFF.

This clonotype was recorded many times. The chain has TRBV3-1 and TRBJ2-7; TRBD1 agrees at 9 bases. The germline V gene encodes CDR1 LGHDT and CDR2 YNNKEL (reference sequence). Trimming took 4 bases from V and 3 from J; bases not matched to a gene: 7. The length of the CDR3 is 15 residues. Written as DNA, the CDR3 is TGTGCCAGCAGCCTTAGGACAGGGGTAGGCTACGAGCAGTACTTC. Translating gives CASSLRTGVGYEQYF.

The chain's CDR3 is CASGGLASSRTQYF. The CDR3 DNA is TGTGCCAGCGGAGGGCTGGCCTCCTCCAGGACCCAGTACTTC. The V gene is TRBV19, the J gene TRBJ2-5, with D possibly matching TRBD2 (6 bases). Germline assignment: CDR1 LNHDA and CDR2 SQIVND (reference sequence). The CDR3 loop spans 14 amino acids. V was cut by 9 bases and J by 7 bases, with 21 bases left in between. Full variable domain (remainder filled in from reference TRBV19 and TRBJ2-5): DGGITQSPKYLFRKEGQNVTLSCEQNLNHDAMYWYRQDPGQGLRLIYYSQIVNDFQKGDIAEGYSVSREKKESFPLTVTSAQKNPTAFYLCASGGLASSRTQYFGPGTRLLVL.

This rearrangement joins TRBV19 to TRBJ1-1, with 8 bases identical to TRBD1. V gave up 6 bases and J gave up 7 bases; unmatched junction bases: 7. CDR3 length: 13 amino acids. Germline CDR1 reads LNHDA; CDR2 reads SQIVND (reference sequence). CDR3 amino acids: CASRLQGVVEAFF. The DNA for the CDR3 is TGTGCCAGTAGGTTACAGGGGGTGGTTGAAGCTTTCTTT.

This chain links TRBV15 with TRBJ2-7, with D possibly matching TRBD2 (5 bases). With 0 bases removed from V and 4 bases from J, the gap between germline ends came to 10 bases. The CDR3 spans 14 residues. CDR1 and CDR2 (germline): LNHNV, YYDKDF (reference sequence). The CDR3 here is CATSRESLGYEQYF. CDR3 in DNA: TGTGCCACCAGCAGAGAATCACTAGGTTACGAGCAGTACTTC.

This clonotype appeared a single time. Just one base apart from a much larger clone, this may be a read error. This rearrangement joins TRBV7-9 to TRBJ1-4; unclear D gene. Trimming stripped 5 bases from V and 0 bases from J, with 16 bases between. Germline loops: CDR1 SEHNR, CDR2 FQNEAQ (reference sequence). CDR3 length equals 17 residues. The CDR3 DNA is TGTGCCAGCAGCCCCGGTACCCGGCTATCAACTAATGAAAAACTGTTTTTT. Protein: CASSPGTRLSTNEKLFF.

As regards this clonotype: The CDR3 ends on some other residue instead of the conserved phenylalanine or tryptophan, so this is likely a read error. The chain joins TRBV6-1 to TRBJ2-7, with D possibly matching TRBD1 (5 bases). CDR1 and CDR2 (germline): MNHNS, SASEGT. The CDR3 spans 14 residues. Between the trimmed V and J ends, which lost 3 bases and 2 bases, there was a span of 11 bases. CDR3 DNA: TGTGCCAGCAGTGAGGGCAGGGCCACCTACGAGCAGTACCTC. Translated: CASSEGRATYEQYL.

The V call is TRBV29-1, the J call TRBJ2-7; 7 bases are shared with TRBD2. V was pared by 6 bases and J by 5 bases, with 7 bases of the junction left unmatched. This CDR3 region has 12 residues. Germline V gives CDR1 SQVTM, CDR2 ANQGSEA. The CDR3 sequence is CSVRGSGHEQYF. Here the CDR3 DNA reads TGCAGCGTAAGGGGTAGCGGGCACGAGCAGTACTTC.